This T cell receptor (beta chain) is from a study of shared clonotypes between healthy human individuals. Generated by immunoSEQ multiplex PCR, the TCRdb table keeps only in-frame clones and is missing some. The sample includes some 1.5 million clones, around 97% seen only once; the top ten take more than 0.9%. Regarding the study as a whole: In contrast to clonotypes shared by all four donors, non-shared clonotypes had lower generation probabilities. It was expected that sequencing depth would affect clonotype sharing among donors. As a rule, naive subsets had a larger estimated richness than memory subsets. A limitation of the genetic and exposure-history diversity represented arose from few donors.

The CDR3 is 15 amino acids. Germline loops: CDR1 SGHTA, CDR2 FQGNSA. Between the trimmed V and J ends, which lost 1 base and 4 bases, there was a span of 11 bases. As to this clone: Its antigen is unidentified.

This TCR came from a young man in good health. The chain combines TRBV7-2 with TRBJ2-1, with D maybe TRBD2 (6 bases). Sequenced input: naive CD4+ T cells sorted from blood. Sample subset: CD45RA+ positively selected. The CDR3 region is CASSLGIAEYNEQFF. The CDR3, as DNA: TGTGCCAGCAGCTTAGGAATAGCGGAATACAATGAGCAGTTCTTC.